This TCR beta chain is drawn from a study of T cells in Graves' hyperthyroidism and ophthalmopathy. Study background: Upon initial diagnosis and before any treatment, peripheral blood was collected. General observations from the study: Researchers found most expanded thyroid clonotypes above 0.001 in blood as well. The model identified upcoming ophthalmopathy a median approximately seven months ahead of onset.

The CDR3 covers 15 residues. Looked up from germline, CDR1 is MNHEY and CDR2 is SVGEGT. Disease lasting under 3 months, a NOSPECS grade of at least 4, and a Clinical Activity Score of at least 3 were features of the ophthalmopathy patients. Using RNA transcripts as the source, TCR beta CDR3 regions were amplified. HTBI primers were used for first-round RT-PCR of the TCR CDR3. TCRdb ran MiXCR on the multiplex PCR reads and lists one entry per CDR3 protein. This table has around 610,000 distinct CDR3 sequences, roughly 14% appearing once. A word on this clonotype: The antigen remains undetermined. The junction differs from germline at one of its ends, possibly a read error.

Material: blood. The J gene is TRBJ1-3, the V gene TRBV6-2 or TRBV6-3, with D unresolved. This receptor was identified in a woman in her thirties or forties with Graves' ophthalmopathy. This CDR3 is CASSYSMDSGDTIYF. DNA for the CDR3: TGTGCCAGCAGTTACTCGATGGATTCTGGAGACACCATATATTTT.